Each of the 16 T cell receptor beta chains below was sequenced from the same sample in a study of siplizumab effects on memory and regulatory T cells. The method was immunoSEQ multiplex PCR; TCRdb's version includes in-frame clones alone and lacks a portion of them. The table records about 99,000 clones, approximately 93% of them present only once. The sequenced material came from Tregs sorted from blood. These receptors originate from a human donor in good health.

The chain joins TRBV5-1 to TRBJ1-1; D might be TRBD1 (6 bases). Deletions cut 0 bases from V and 5 bases from J, with 14 bases between. The CDR3 covers 15 residues. In germline, CDR1 is SGHRS, CDR2 YFSETQ. CDR3 loop: CASSLAEGVGTEAFF. In nucleotides, the CDR3 is TGCGCCAGCAGCTTGGCCGAGGGGGTAGGGACTGAAGCTTTCTTT.

V is TRBV5-4 and J is TRBJ1-2; 9 positions agree with TRBD1. J was trimmed by 4 bases and V by 4 bases; bases with no gene match: 8. Looked up from germline, CDR1 is SGHNT and CDR2 is YYREEE (reference sequence). This CDR3 comprises 15 residues. The CDR3 reads CASSPGTGRGYGYTF. In DNA, the CDR3 is TGTGCCAGCAGCCCCGGGACAGGGAGGGGCTATGGCTACACCTTC.

The rearrangement joins TRBV19 to TRBJ1-5; maybe TRBD1 (5 bases). From germline, CDR1 is LNHDA and CDR2 SQIVND (reference sequence). Trimming took 5 bases from V and 6 from J, leaving 20 bases between them. CDR3 size: 16 residues. CDR3 in DNA: TGTGCCAGTAGTGCAGGGACCGGGGAATACCTTCAGCCCCAGCATTTT. Translating gives CASSAGTGEYLQPQHF.

The chain uses TRBV7-2 and TRBJ1-1; D call uncertain. The V end was cut by 7 bases, the J end by 1 base, with 10 bases between. Germline loops: CDR1 SGHTA, CDR2 FQGNSA. The CDR3 sequence is 13 residues long. The DNA of the CDR3 is TGTGCCAGCAAGGACCCACAGAACACTGAAGCTTTCTTT. This sequence encodes CASKDPQNTEAFF. Full variable domain (rest looked up from reference TRBV7-2 and TRBJ1-1): GAGVSQSPSNKVTEKGKDVELRCDPISGHTALYWYRQSLGQGLEFLIYFQGNSAPDKSGLPSDRFSAERTGGSVSTLTIQRTQQEDSAVYLCASKDPQNTEAFFGQGTRLTVV.

The CDR3 region is CASRRTVAGHEQYF. CDR3 bases: TGTGCCAGCCGACGGACGGTGGCGGGTCACGAGCAGTACTTC. The gene calls are TRBV11-2 and TRBJ2-7; maybe TRBD2 (5 bases). V was cut by 8 bases and J by 5 bases, with 19 bases left in between. Germline assignment: CDR1 SGHAT and CDR2 FQNNGV. The CDR3 runs 14 residues.

The chain combines TRBV7-9 with TRBJ2-1; no firm D call. Germline-derived CDR1 and CDR2 are SEHNR and FQNEAQ (reference sequence). Trimming shortened V by 1 base and J by 0 bases, and 13 bases separated the two germline ends. The CDR3 runs to 17 residues. The CDR3 reads CASSLVSVSISYNEQFF. CDR3 in DNA: TGTGCCAGCAGCTTAGTCTCCGTTAGCATCTCCTACAATGAGCAGTTCTTC.

This clone occurred a few times. The chain uses TRBV19 and TRBJ1-2; 10 bases are a match to TRBD1. In germline, CDR1 is LNHDA, CDR2 SQIVND (reference sequence). This CDR3 contains 15 residues. The ends lost 5 bases at V and 5 bases at J; junction bases unmatched: 8. Here the CDR3 reads CASSPRTGGNYGYTF. CDR3 DNA: TGTGCCAGTAGTCCTCGGACAGGGGGAAATTATGGCTACACCTTC.

The J gene is TRBJ1-6, the V gene TRBV5-1; 12 positions match TRBD1. The CDR3 has 19 residues. Germline CDR1 reads SGHRS; CDR2 reads YFSETQ. The V segment lost 3 bases and the J segment 6 bases; nucleotides outside the gene matches: 13. The CDR3 loop reads CASSWRPRGQGAGNSPLHF. In DNA form, the CDR3 reads TGCGCCAGCAGCTGGCGACCCCGGGGACAGGGGGCTGGTAATTCACCCCTCCACTTT.

The chain couples TRBV6-5 to TRBJ2-7; D is perhaps TRBD1 (5 bases). Germline CDR1 reads MNHEY; CDR2 reads SVGAGI. The CDR3 length is 14 residues. Trimming pared 5 bases from V and 2 bases from J, leaving 13 bases between. The CDR3, as DNA: TGTGCCAGCAGTACGACGGCAGGGCCCTACGAGCAGTACTTC. The encoded protein is CASSTTAGPYEQYF.

This clone was recorded only once. The chain links TRBV30 to TRBJ1-2; TRBD1 matches 7 bases. The ends lost 0 bases at V and 8 bases at J; junction bases unmatched: 3. CDR1 and CDR2 from the germline V gene are GTSNPN and SVGIG (reference sequence). The CDR3 is made up of 12 amino acids. CDR3 sequence reads: CAWSVLRGGYTF. Here the CDR3 DNA reads TGTGCCTGGAGTGTACTCAGGGGGGGCTACACCTTC. Variable domain in full (rest from reference TRBV30 and TRBJ1-2): SQTIHQWPATLVQPVGSPLSLECTVEGTSNPNLYWYRQAAGRGLQLLFYSVGIGQISSEVPQNLSASRPQDRQFILSSKKLLLSDSGFYLCAWSVLRGGYTFGSGTRLTVV.

The chain has TRBV6-6 and TRBJ2-5; D remains ambiguous. V lost 6 bases, J lost 2 bases, and 7 bases lay in between. Germline V CDR1 and CDR2: MNHNY, SVGAGI (reference sequence). The CDR3 spans 12 residues. The CDR3: CASRRNQETQYF. The DNA of the CDR3 is TGTGCCAGCAGACGGAATCAAGAGACCCAGTACTTC.

In the case of this clone: Other DNA sequences within the sample encode an identical CDR3. The J gene is TRBJ2-7, the V gene TRBV5-1; 7 positions match TRBD1. This CDR3 is built from 13 residues. The trim removed 4 bases at V and 3 bases at J, leaving 4 bases unmatched. CDR1 and CDR2 from the germline V gene are SGHRS and YFSETQ. This chain's CDR3 is CASSLGTVYEQYF. DNA for the CDR3: TGCGCCAGCAGCCTAGGGACAGTCTACGAGCAGTACTTC.

This CDR3 is CASSLNSAEAFF. The CDR3 bases are TGTGCCAGCAGCTTAAACTCCGCTGAAGCTTTCTTT. The chain links TRBV7-2 to TRBJ1-1, with D unresolved. Germline V gene data show CDR1 as SGHTA and CDR2 as FQGNSA. V lost 2 bases and J lost 6, with 7 bases in between. The length of the CDR3 is 12 residues.

The chain recombines TRBV7-9 with TRBJ2-7; D is possibly TRBD1 or TRBD2 (6 bases each). The CDR3 consists of 14 residues. Germline CDR1 SEHNR, CDR2 FQNEAQ (reference sequence). Trimming shortened V by 6 bases and J by 0 bases, and 12 bases separated the two germline ends. This CDR3 reads CASSSGAISYEQYF. The CDR3 DNA is TGTGCCAGCAGTTCGGGGGCGATCTCCTACGAGCAGTACTTC. Together with reference TRBV7-9 and TRBJ2-7, the CDR3 gives the full variable domain: DTGVSQNPRHKITKRGQNVTFRCDPISEHNRLYWYRQTLGQGPEFLTYFQNEAQLEKSRLLSDRFSAERPKGSFSTLEIQRTEQGDSAMYLCASSSGAISYEQYFGPGTRLTVT.

This clone was counted only a few times. This rearrangement joins TRBV30 to TRBJ1-1; the D is unclear. Germline loops: CDR1 GTSNPN, CDR2 SVGIG (reference sequence). Trimming took off 0 bases at V and 5 bases at J, with 7 bases between the two ends. CDR3 length equals 12 residues. CDR3 loop: CAWSVRGTEAFF. CDR3 nucleotides: TGTGCCTGGAGTGTACGGGGAACTGAAGCTTTCTTT.

This sequence joins TRBV6-5 and TRBJ2-2; 9 bases are a match to TRBD1. Looked up from germline, CDR1 is MNHEY and CDR2 is SVGAGI. V shed 5 bases and J 4 bases; nucleotides not matched to a gene: 5. CDR3 length: 15 amino acids. DNA of the CDR3: TGTGCCAGCAGTACAGGGGGCGGAGGCACCGGGGAGCTGTTTTTT. Translation: CASSTGGGGTGELFF.